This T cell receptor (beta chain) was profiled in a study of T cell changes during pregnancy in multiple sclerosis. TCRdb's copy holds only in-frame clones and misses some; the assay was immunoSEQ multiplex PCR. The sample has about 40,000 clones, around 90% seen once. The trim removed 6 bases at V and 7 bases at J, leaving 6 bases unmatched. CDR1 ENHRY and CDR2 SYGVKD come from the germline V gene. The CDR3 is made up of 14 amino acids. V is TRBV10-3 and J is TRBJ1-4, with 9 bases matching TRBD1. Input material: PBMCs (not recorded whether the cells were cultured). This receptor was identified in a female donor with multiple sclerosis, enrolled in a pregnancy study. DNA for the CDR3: TGTGCCATCAGGGGGGACAGGGCGGGTGAAAAACTGTTTTTT. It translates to CAIRGDRAGEKLFF.